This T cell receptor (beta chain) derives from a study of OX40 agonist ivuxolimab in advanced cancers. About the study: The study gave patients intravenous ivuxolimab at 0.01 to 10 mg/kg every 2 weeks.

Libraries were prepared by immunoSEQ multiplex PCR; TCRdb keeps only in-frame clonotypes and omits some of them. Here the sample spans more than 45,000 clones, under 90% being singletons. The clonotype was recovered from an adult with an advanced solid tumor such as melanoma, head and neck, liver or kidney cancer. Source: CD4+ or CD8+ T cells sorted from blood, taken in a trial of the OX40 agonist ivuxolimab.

CDR3 residues: CSATGTGVIYEQYF. CDR3 bases: TGCAGCGCTACCGGGACAGGGGTGATCTACGAGCAGTACTTC. The chain uses TRBV29-1 and TRBJ2-7; 10 bases align to TRBD1. CDR1 SQVTM and CDR2 ANQGSEA come from the germline V gene. J was trimmed by 3 bases and V by 7 bases; bases with no gene match: 9. CDR3 length: 14 residues.